The following is a T cell receptor beta chain sequence with its context. This CDR3 has 12 residues. The V gene's germline CDR1 is SGHNT and CDR2 YENEEA. Trimming cost V 5 bases and J 6 bases; bases outside gene matches: 3. As originally analysed: By means of reference gene primer amplification, nucleated cell counts were estimated. Profiled with immunoSEQ multiplex PCR; TCRdb holds only in-frame clones, not every one. V and J calls and clone size come straight from that table; D and trimming were deduced from the DNA. The sample includes 30,000 to 45,000 clones, 85% to 90% of them seen just once. The data are from a study of blood T cell repertoires in COVID-19.

The genes are TRBV11-3 and TRBJ1-1; 7 nucleotides align to TRBD1. The TCR comes from a man aged 65 to 85 with acute or convalescent COVID-19. The specimen was peripheral blood. CDR3 sequence reads: CASSTQGAEAFF. CDR3 DNA sequence: TGTGCCAGCAGCACCCAGGGGGCTGAAGCTTTCTTT. The full variable domain, its missing parts supplied by reference TRBV11-3 and TRBJ1-1, is EAGVVQSPRYKIIEKKQPVAFWCNPISGHNTLYWYLQNLGQGPELLIRYENEEAVDDSQLPKDRFSAERLKGVDSTLKIQPAELGDSAVYLCASSTQGAEAFFGQGTRLTVV.